This TCR beta chain emerged from a study of T cells in Graves' hyperthyroidism and ophthalmopathy. There are 17 residues in the CDR3. After removal of 0 bases from V and 4 bases from J, the junction contained 7 bases not matched to a gene. Germline-derived CDR1 and CDR2 are DFQATT and SNEGSKA (reference sequence). RNA transcripts were the template for amplifying TCR beta CDR3 regions. The TCR CDR3 was amplified in a first-round RT-PCR using the HTBI primer set. TCRdb passed the multiplex PCR reads through MiXCR, listing each CDR3 protein once. Among around 350,000 distinct CDR3 sequences listed, roughly 15% were seen once. At least ten counts were recorded for this clonotype.

The sequenced material came from blood. The sequence was collected from a woman aged 60-75 years with Graves' ophthalmopathy. The chain uses TRBV20-1 and TRBJ2-3, with 13 positions matching TRBD2. In nucleotides, the CDR3 is TGCAGTGCTAGAGATCCTTGGACTAGCGGGAGCTCAGATACGCAGTATTTT. It yields the protein CSARDPWTSGSSDTQYF.